Listed below are T cell receptor beta chains from one sample, sequenced in a study of T-cell reconstitution after alpha-beta-depleted transplantation in children. TCRdb passed the PCR reads through MiXCR, listing each CDR3 protein once. The table has more than 200,000 distinct CDR3 sequences, more than 15% seen once. Sequencing was performed on PBMCs, mostly from graft donor cells, taken 360 days after TCRalphabeta/CD19-depleted stem cell transplant. These receptors were taken from a male patient between 2 and 9 years old who had a stem cell transplant for acute lymphoblastic leukemia, so the T cells may come from the graft donor. Each CDR3 is given with its conserved first and last residue. The D gene is left open where the match is weak. The size entry is marked missing in some rows and otherwise reads once, few, many or a size class.

v_gene: TRBV7-7; abundance: .; d_gene: .; j_gene: TRBJ2-1; CDR3nt: TGTGCCAGCAGCTTATTCATCACGGGGGTCAACAAAGGCTACAATGAGCAGTTCTTC; CDR3aa: CASSLFITGVNKGYNEQFF
v_gene: TRBV28; abundance: many; d_gene: .; j_gene: TRBJ1-2; CDR3nt: TGTGCCAGCATTTCGGAGGGCCTGGGTGGCTACACCTTC; CDR3aa: CASISEGLGGYTF
v_gene: TRBV6-1; abundance: many; d_gene: .; j_gene: TRBJ2-2; CDR3nt: TGTGCCAGCAGTGCACAGGGTCCCGGGGAGCTGTTTTTT; CDR3aa: CASSAQGPGELFF
v_gene: TRBV19; abundance: few; d_gene: .; j_gene: TRBJ2-1; CDR3nt: TGTGCCAGCCAAAGGGACACCAGGATCAGCTCCTACAATGAGCAGTTCTTC; CDR3aa: CASQRDTRISSYNEQFF
v_gene: TRBV7-2; abundance: .; d_gene: .; j_gene: TRBJ1-6; CDR3nt: TGTGCCAGCAGCTCTCAGGGTTCACCCCTCCACTTT; CDR3aa: CASSSQGSPLHF
v_gene: TRBV7-6; abundance: few; d_gene: .; j_gene: TRBJ2-5; CDR3nt: TGTGCCAGCAGCCCTCGTACATTACCTGAGGTGACCCAGTACTTC; CDR3aa: CASSPRTLPEVTQYF
v_gene: TRBV15; abundance: .; d_gene: TRBD1; j_gene: TRBJ2-7; CDR3nt: TGTGCCACCAGCAGTGGACCCTACAGGGGGCGGGACGAGCAGTACTTC; CDR3aa: CATSSGPYRGRDEQYF
v_gene: TRBV5-1; abundance: many; d_gene: .; j_gene: TRBJ2-2; CDR3nt: TGCGCCAGCAGCTTGGCCGCTGTCACCGGGGAGCTGTTTTTT; CDR3aa: CASSLAAVTGELFF
v_gene: TRBV9; abundance: few; d_gene: .; j_gene: TRBJ2-7; CDR3nt: TGTGCCAGCAGCGTAGGCATAGGGAAAGACTCCTACGAGCAGTACTTC; CDR3aa: CASSVGIGKDSYEQYF
v_gene: TRBV10-3; abundance: .; d_gene: .; j_gene: TRBJ2-7; CDR3nt: TGTGCCATCAGGGTCTGGACCGATAAAACTTCCTACGAGCAGTACTTC; CDR3aa: CAIRVWTDKTSYEQYF
v_gene: TRBV19; abundance: .; d_gene: TRBD1; j_gene: TRBJ1-1; CDR3nt: TGTGCCAGTAGTATAGGACCCGACAGGGTATATACTGAAGCTTTCTTT; CDR3aa: CASSIGPDRVYTEAFF
v_gene: TRBV11-3; abundance: .; d_gene: TRBD2; j_gene: TRBJ2-3; CDR3nt: TGTGCCAGCAGCTCCCTAAAGCGGGAGTTGTGGGATACGCAGTATTTT; CDR3aa: CASSSLKRELWDTQYF
v_gene: TRBV6-2/TRBV6-3; abundance: few; d_gene: .; j_gene: TRBJ2-6; CDR3nt: TGTGCCAGCAGACTTTCACCCTGGGCCAACGTCCTGACTTTC; CDR3aa: CASRLSPWANVLTF
v_gene: TRBV18; abundance: few; d_gene: .; j_gene: TRBJ2-3; CDR3nt: TGTGCCAGCTCACCACCGGCGGGAACAGATACGCAGTATTTT; CDR3aa: CASSPPAGTDTQYF
v_gene: TRBV6-5; abundance: few; d_gene: .; j_gene: TRBJ1-5; CDR3nt: TGTGCCAGCAGTTACTCGCCAGGTTTTAGCAATCAGCCCCAGCATTTT; CDR3aa: CASSYSPGFSNQPQHF
v_gene: TRBV2; abundance: .; d_gene: .; j_gene: TRBJ2-3; CDR3nt: TGTGCCAGCAGTGATTCTACGGGGCTGTATACGCAGTATTTT; CDR3aa: CASSDSTGLYTQYF
v_gene: TRBV12-5; abundance: .; d_gene: TRBD2; j_gene: TRBJ2-1; CDR3nt: TGTGCTAGTGGTTTGCCGGGACTAGTCAATGAGCAGTTCTTC; CDR3aa: CASGLPGLVNEQFF
v_gene: TRBV4-2; abundance: .; d_gene: .; j_gene: TRBJ2-1; CDR3nt: TGTGCCAGCAGCCTACCGACAGAGGGGAACAATGAGCAGTTCTTC; CDR3aa: CASSLPTEGNNEQFF
v_gene: TRBV20-1; abundance: few; d_gene: TRBD2; j_gene: TRBJ2-4; CDR3nt: TGCAGTGCTGATGTGATCAGACTAGCAAACATTCAGTACTTC; CDR3aa: CSADVIRLANIQYF
v_gene: TRBV5-8; abundance: .; d_gene: .; j_gene: TRBJ2-5; CDR3nt: TGTGCCAGCTCAACCGCGGAGACCCAGTACTTC; CDR3aa: CASSTAETQYF
v_gene: TRBV13; abundance: few; d_gene: .; j_gene: TRBJ1-4; CDR3nt: TGTGCCAGCAGCTTAGGGTCAGATCCTAAACTGTTTTTT; CDR3aa: CASSLGSDPKLFF
v_gene: TRBV3-1; abundance: .; d_gene: TRBD1; j_gene: TRBJ1-1; CDR3nt: TGTGCCAGCAGCCAAGCTACAGGGGGAACTTTCTTT; CDR3aa: CASSQATGGTFF
v_gene: TRBV24-1; abundance: few; d_gene: .; j_gene: TRBJ2-3; CDR3nt: TGTGCCACCAGTGATTTTGAGGGGACGGGGGCCTACACAGATACGCAGTATTTT; CDR3aa: CATSDFEGTGAYTDTQYF
v_gene: TRBV6-2/TRBV6-3; abundance: .; d_gene: .; j_gene: TRBJ2-7; CDR3nt: TGTGCCAGCAGTTACTATCATGTACAGGGTTTGGGTCAAGGGGAAGAGCAGTACTTC; CDR3aa: CASSYYHVQGLGQGEEQYF
v_gene: TRBV7-9; abundance: .; d_gene: TRBD2; j_gene: TRBJ2-1; CDR3nt: TGTGCCAGCAGAAGACTAGCGGGGGTTAGTGAGCAGTTCTTC; CDR3aa: CASRRLAGVSEQFF
v_gene: TRBV11-3; abundance: .; d_gene: TRBD1; j_gene: TRBJ2-3; CDR3nt: TGTGCCAGCAGCCCCCGACAGGGGTCATTAAATACGCAGTATTTT; CDR3aa: CASSPRQGSLNTQYF
v_gene: TRBV7-9; abundance: .; d_gene: .; j_gene: TRBJ2-2; CDR3nt: TGTGCCAGCAGACTACTAGATGGGGCGCGCACCGGGGAGCTGTTTTTT; CDR3aa: CASRLLDGARTGELFF
v_gene: TRBV10-2; abundance: .; d_gene: .; j_gene: TRBJ2-3; CDR3nt: TGCGCCAGCGGAAAAGGGGGGGATACGCAGTATTTT; CDR3aa: CASGKGGDTQYF
v_gene: TRBV28; abundance: many; d_gene: .; j_gene: TRBJ2-7; CDR3nt: TGTGCCAGCAGTCCTCCCCAGGGAATTCAGGAGCAGTACTTC; CDR3aa: CASSPPQGIQEQYF
v_gene: TRBV2; abundance: .; d_gene: .; j_gene: TRBJ2-3; CDR3nt: TGTGCCAGCAACGGGGGGCCAGATACGCAGTATTTT; CDR3aa: CASNGGPDTQYF
v_gene: TRBV5-1; abundance: .; d_gene: .; j_gene: TRBJ1-1; CDR3nt: TGCGCCAGCAGCTTCATGGGGCGGGGGGCTGGGATGAACACTGAAGCTTTCTTT; CDR3aa: CASSFMGRGAGMNTEAFF
v_gene: TRBV12-3/TRBV12-4; abundance: .; d_gene: TRBD1; j_gene: TRBJ1-1; CDR3nt: TGTGCCAGCAGTCAATACAGGGGAGGCACTGAAGCTTTCTTT; CDR3aa: CASSQYRGGTEAFF
v_gene: TRBV5-1; abundance: .; d_gene: .; j_gene: TRBJ2-5; CDR3nt: TGCGCCAGCAGCTTGGACGGCAGGGGGGCCCAAGAGACCCAGTACTTC; CDR3aa: CASSLDGRGAQETQYF
v_gene: TRBV5-4; abundance: .; d_gene: .; j_gene: TRBJ1-3; CDR3nt: TGTGCCAGCAGCTGGATTCCCGAGAACTCCGGAAACACCATATATTTT; CDR3aa: CASSWIPENSGNTIYF
v_gene: TRBV5-1; abundance: .; d_gene: .; j_gene: TRBJ1-5; CDR3nt: TGCGCCAGCAGCCCGGGACCCGAAAATCAGCCCCAGCATTTT; CDR3aa: CASSPGPENQPQHF
v_gene: TRBV18; abundance: many; d_gene: .; j_gene: TRBJ2-3; CDR3nt: TGTGCCAGCTCACCGGCCGGAGATACGCAGTATTTT; CDR3aa: CASSPAGDTQYF
v_gene: TRBV12-3/TRBV12-4; abundance: .; d_gene: .; j_gene: TRBJ1-5; CDR3nt: TGTGCCAGCAGTTTACGAGGGGGTCCAGCAAGCAATCAGCCCCAGCATTTT; CDR3aa: CASSLRGGPASNQPQHF
v_gene: TRBV7-2; abundance: .; d_gene: TRBD1; j_gene: TRBJ2-7; CDR3nt: TGTGCCAGCAGCCGTCCGGGACAGAAAACTTACGAGCAGTACTTC; CDR3aa: CASSRPGQKTYEQYF
v_gene: TRBV11-1; abundance: many; d_gene: TRBD1; j_gene: TRBJ2-7; CDR3nt: TGTGCCAGCAGCTCCCGGACAGGGGGTTACGAGCAGTACTTC; CDR3aa: CASSSRTGGYEQYF
v_gene: TRBV12-3/TRBV12-4; abundance: few; d_gene: TRBD2; j_gene: TRBJ2-5; CDR3nt: TGTGCCAGCAGGGGGACCCCACTAGCGGGGGAAGAGACCCAGTACTTC; CDR3aa: CASRGTPLAGEETQYF
v_gene: TRBV21-1; abundance: .; d_gene: .; j_gene: TRBJ2-7; CDR3nt: TGTGCCAGCAGCAGCGACAGGGCCCTCAGCTCCTACGAGCAGTACTTC; CDR3aa: CASSSDRALSSYEQYF
v_gene: TRBV4-3; abundance: few; d_gene: .; j_gene: TRBJ2-3; CDR3nt: TGCGCCAGCAGCCAGCCAGCCCGCACAGATACGCAGTATTTT; CDR3aa: CASSQPARTDTQYF
v_gene: TRBV7-2; abundance: few; d_gene: .; j_gene: TRBJ2-1; CDR3nt: TGTGCCAGCAGCTCTCAGGGTAGGGGTTATGAGCAGTTCTTC; CDR3aa: CASSSQGRGYEQFF
v_gene: TRBV6-2/TRBV6-3; abundance: few; d_gene: TRBD1; j_gene: TRBJ2-7; CDR3nt: TGTGCCAGCAGTGCGGGACAGGGTTGTTACGAGCAGTACTTC; CDR3aa: CASSAGQGCYEQYF
v_gene: TRBV12-3/TRBV12-4; abundance: few; d_gene: .; j_gene: TRBJ2-7; CDR3nt: TGTGCCAGCAGACCGAAGATTGCTGACAGCTCCTACGAGCAGTACTTC; CDR3aa: CASRPKIADSSYEQYF
v_gene: TRBV9; abundance: .; d_gene: .; j_gene: TRBJ2-2; CDR3nt: TGTGCCAGCAGCGGACTCGGCGGCGGGGAGCTGTTTTTT; CDR3aa: CASSGLGGGELFF
v_gene: TRBV6-5; abundance: .; d_gene: .; j_gene: TRBJ1-1; CDR3nt: TGTGCCAGCAGTTACCTACCCGGGGACACTGAAGCTTTCTTT; CDR3aa: CASSYLPGDTEAFF
v_gene: TRBV12-3/TRBV12-4; abundance: .; d_gene: .; j_gene: TRBJ1-5; CDR3nt: TGTGCCAGCAGTCCCGAGGGAAGGGGCCAGCCCCAGCATTTT; CDR3aa: CASSPEGRGQPQHF
v_gene: TRBV28; abundance: few; d_gene: .; j_gene: TRBJ1-5; CDR3nt: TGTGCCAGCAGTTTTCCGGCAGGGAAGGTTGATAGCAATCAGCCCCAGCATTTT; CDR3aa: CASSFPAGKVDSNQPQHF
v_gene: TRBV1; abundance: few; d_gene: .; j_gene: TRBJ2-3; CDR3nt: TGCACCAGCAGCCAAGTAACTAGACTTACAGATACGCAGTATTTT; CDR3aa: CTSSQVTRLTDTQYF